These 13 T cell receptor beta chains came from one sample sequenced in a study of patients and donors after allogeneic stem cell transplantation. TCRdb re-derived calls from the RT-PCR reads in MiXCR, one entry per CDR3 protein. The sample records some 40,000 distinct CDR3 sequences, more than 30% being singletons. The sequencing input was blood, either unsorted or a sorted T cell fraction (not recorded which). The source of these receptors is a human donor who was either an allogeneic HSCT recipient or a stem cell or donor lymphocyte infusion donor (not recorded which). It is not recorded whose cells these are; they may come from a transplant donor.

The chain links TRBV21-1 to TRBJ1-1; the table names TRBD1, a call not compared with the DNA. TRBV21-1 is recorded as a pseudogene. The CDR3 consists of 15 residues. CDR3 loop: CASSIRDRKNTEAFF. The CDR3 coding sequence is TGTGCCAGCAGCATCCGGGACAGAAAAAACACTGAAGCTTTCTTT.

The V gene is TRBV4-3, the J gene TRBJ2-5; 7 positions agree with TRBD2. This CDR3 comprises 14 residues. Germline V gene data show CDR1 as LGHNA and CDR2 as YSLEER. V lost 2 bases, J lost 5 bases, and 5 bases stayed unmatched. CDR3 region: CASSQSAGLETQYF. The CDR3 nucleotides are TGCGCCAGCAGCCAATCAGCGGGATTGGAGACCCAGTACTTC.

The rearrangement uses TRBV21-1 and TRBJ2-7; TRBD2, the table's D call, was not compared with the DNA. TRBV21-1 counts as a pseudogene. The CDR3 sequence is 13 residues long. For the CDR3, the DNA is TGTGCCAGCAGCAGGGAGCGGGACTACGAGCAGTACTTC. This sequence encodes CASSRERDYEQYF.

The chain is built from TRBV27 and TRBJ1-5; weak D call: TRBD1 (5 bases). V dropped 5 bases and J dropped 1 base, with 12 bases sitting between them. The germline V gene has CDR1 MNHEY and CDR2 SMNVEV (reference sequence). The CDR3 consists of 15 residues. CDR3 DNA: TGTGCCAGCAGTCGCGAGGGGTGGAGCAATCAGCCCCAGCATTTT. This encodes CASSREGWSNQPQHF.

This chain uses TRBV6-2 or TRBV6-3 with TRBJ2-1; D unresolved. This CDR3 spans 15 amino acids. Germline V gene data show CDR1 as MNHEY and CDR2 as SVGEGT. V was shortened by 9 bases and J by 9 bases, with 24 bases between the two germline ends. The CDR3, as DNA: TGTGCCAGTTCCCTAGGCCGCGCCCGGTCTAGTGAGCAGTTCTTC. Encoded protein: CASSLGRARSSEQFF.

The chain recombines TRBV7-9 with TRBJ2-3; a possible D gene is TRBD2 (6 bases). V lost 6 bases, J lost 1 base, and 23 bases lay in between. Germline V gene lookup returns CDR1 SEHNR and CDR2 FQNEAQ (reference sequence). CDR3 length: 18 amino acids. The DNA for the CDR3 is TGTGCCAGCAGGATAGACCGACGGCGGGGAGGAGGCACAGATACGCAGTATTTT. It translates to CASRIDRRRGGGTDTQYF.

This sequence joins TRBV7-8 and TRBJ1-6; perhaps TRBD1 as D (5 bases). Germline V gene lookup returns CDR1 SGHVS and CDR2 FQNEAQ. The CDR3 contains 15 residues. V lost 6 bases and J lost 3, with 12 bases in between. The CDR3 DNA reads TGTGCCAGCAGTGCGGTGGACAACTATAATTCACCCCTCCACTTT. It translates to CASSAVDNYNSPLHF.

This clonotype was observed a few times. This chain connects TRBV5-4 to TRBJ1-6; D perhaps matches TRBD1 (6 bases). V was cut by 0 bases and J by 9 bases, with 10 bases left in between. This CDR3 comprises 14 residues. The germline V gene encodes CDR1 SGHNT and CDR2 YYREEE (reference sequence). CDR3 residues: CASSLEGGTSPLHF. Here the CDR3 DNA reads TGTGCCAGCAGCTTGGAAGGGGGTACTTCACCCCTCCACTTT.

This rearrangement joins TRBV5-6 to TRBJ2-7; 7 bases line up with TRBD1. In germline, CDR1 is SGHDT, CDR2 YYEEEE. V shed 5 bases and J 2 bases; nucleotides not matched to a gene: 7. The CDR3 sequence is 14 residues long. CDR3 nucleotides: TGTGCCAGCAGTGGGGTAGGGGGCACCTACGAGCAGTACTTC. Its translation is CASSGVGGTYEQYF.

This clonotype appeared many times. CDR3 nucleotides: TGCGCCAGCAGCTGGGACAGGGATGGCTACACCTTC. This translates into CASSWDRDGYTF. J is TRBJ1-2 and V is TRBV5-1; 9 bases map to TRBD1. Germline V lookup: CDR1 SGHRS, CDR2 YFSETQ. This CDR3 is built from 12 residues. The J segment lost 6 bases and the V segment lost 3 bases, leaving 0 bases of the junction unmatched.

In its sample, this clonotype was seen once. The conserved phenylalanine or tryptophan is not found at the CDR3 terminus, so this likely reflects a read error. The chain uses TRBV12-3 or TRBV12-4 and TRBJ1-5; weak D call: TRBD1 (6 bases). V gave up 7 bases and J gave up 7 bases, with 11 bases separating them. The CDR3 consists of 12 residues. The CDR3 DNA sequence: TGTGCCAGCACAGGGGCAGGGCAGCCCCAGCATTTG. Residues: CASTGAGQPQHL.

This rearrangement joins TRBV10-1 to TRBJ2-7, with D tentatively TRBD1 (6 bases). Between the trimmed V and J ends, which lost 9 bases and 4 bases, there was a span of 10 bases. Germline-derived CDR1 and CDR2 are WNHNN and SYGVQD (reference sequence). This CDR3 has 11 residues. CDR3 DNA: TGCGCCAGTTCCACAGGGTACGAGCAGTACTTC. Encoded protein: CASSTGYEQYF.

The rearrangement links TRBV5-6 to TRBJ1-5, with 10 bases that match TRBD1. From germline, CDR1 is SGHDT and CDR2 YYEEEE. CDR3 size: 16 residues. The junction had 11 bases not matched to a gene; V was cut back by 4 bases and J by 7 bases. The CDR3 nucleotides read TGTGCCAGCAGCAGAGACCGGGGACAGGGGTTACAGCCCCAGCATTTT. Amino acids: CASSRDRGQGLQPQHF.